This TCR beta chain was recovered during a study of PD-1 blockade in classical Hodgkin lymphoma. All trial patients relapsed after autologous stem cell transplantation. Classifying best responses yielded complete response, partial response or progressive disease. Assay used: immunoSEQ multiplex PCR; TCRdb lists only in-frame clones, some missing. The data contain 55,000 to 75,000 clones, 70% to 75% of them singletons. The CDR3 has 12 amino acids. V shed 3 bases and J shed 7 bases, with 7 bases lying between them. Germline values: CDR1 LNHDA, CDR2 SQIVND (reference sequence). With regard to this clone: The same CDR3 also results from other DNA sequences found in this sample.

V gene TRBV19 combines with J gene TRBJ1-5; no clear D gene. The starting material was peripheral blood mononuclear cells (PBMCs), obtained before the second cycle of nivolumab. This sequence was found in a human donor with classical Hodgkin lymphoma. In nucleotides, the CDR3 is TGTGCCAGTAGTATTTTGGGACAGCCCCAGCATTTT. Translation: CASSILGQPQHF.